Listed here is a single T cell receptor beta chain. No antigen is known for it. The sample belongs to a study of shared clonotypes between healthy human individuals. Clones were read by immunoSEQ multiplex PCR, and TCRdb kept only the in-frame ones, dropping some. The sample has roughly 2,500,000 clones, 93% seen once. The germline gives CDR1 LNHDA, CDR2 SQIVND (reference sequence). There are 15 residues in the CDR3. The V and J ends lost 6 bases and 8 bases, in that order; junction bases with no gene match: 7. Study-level findings and limits: Large depth notwithstanding, sorted-subset sequencing proved incomplete by rarefaction.

The clonotype originates from a man younger than 30 in good health. Some clones in this sample may be carry-over from other donors' samples. The chain couples TRBV19 to TRBJ2-1; 13 bases match TRBD2. Source material: naive CD4+ T cells from PBMCs. Subset given: CD45RA+ positively selected. The CDR3 here is CASSQGTSGNHEQFF. In DNA, the CDR3 is TGTGCCAGTAGCCAGGGGACTAGCGGGAACCATGAGCAGTTCTTC.